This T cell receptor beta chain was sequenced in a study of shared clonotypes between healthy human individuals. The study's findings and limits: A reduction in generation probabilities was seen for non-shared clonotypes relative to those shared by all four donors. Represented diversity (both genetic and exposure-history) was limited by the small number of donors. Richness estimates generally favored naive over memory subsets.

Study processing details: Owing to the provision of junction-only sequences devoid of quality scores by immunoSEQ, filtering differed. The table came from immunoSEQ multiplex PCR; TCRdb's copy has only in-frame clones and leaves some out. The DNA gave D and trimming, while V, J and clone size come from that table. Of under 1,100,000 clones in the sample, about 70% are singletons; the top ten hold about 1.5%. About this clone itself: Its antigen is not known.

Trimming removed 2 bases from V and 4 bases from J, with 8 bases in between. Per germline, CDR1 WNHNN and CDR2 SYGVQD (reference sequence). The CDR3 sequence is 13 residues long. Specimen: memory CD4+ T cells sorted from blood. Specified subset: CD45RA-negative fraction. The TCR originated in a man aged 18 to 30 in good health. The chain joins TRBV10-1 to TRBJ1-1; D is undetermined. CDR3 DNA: TGCGCCAGCAGTGAGCAGGAGAGCACTGAAGCTTTCTTT. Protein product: CASSEQESTEAFF.